The 28 T cell receptor beta chains below were found in one sample sequenced in a study of Ad26.COV2.S vaccination and SARS-CoV-2 variants. Assay: immunoSEQ multiplex PCR; the TCRdb copy retains only in-frame clones and omits some. The sample yields under 550,000 clones, 88% seen once. Treatment indicated: some 20 received Ad26.COV2.S at low or high dose, single or two shots; roughly five received placebo; per-sample allocation not given. Collection of samples fell on day 63 after the first vaccine or placebo injection. Here the sequenced sample was peripheral blood, taken in a trial of Ad26.COV2.S vaccine versus placebo. The receptors originated from a person aged 18-65 years who received the Ad26.COV2.S COVID-19 vaccine or a placebo.

The table lists this clone with a count of one. This chain connects TRBV7-3 to TRBJ2-2, with a tentative D call TRBD1 (6 bases). The germline CDR1 and CDR2 sequences are SGHTA and FQGTGA. The ends were cut back, 4 bases at V and 4 bases at J, with 10 bases in the middle. This CDR3 comprises 14 residues. CDR3 in amino acids: CASSWDTITGELFF. DNA for the CDR3: TGTGCCAGCAGCTGGGACACGATCACCGGGGAGCTGTTTTTT.

V gene TRBV24-1 combines with J gene TRBJ2-1; 9 bases line up with TRBD2. CDR3 length: 19 amino acids. Trimming took 3 bases from V and 0 from J; bases not matched to a gene: 11. Germline V CDR1 and CDR2: KGHDR, SFDVKD. The DNA for the CDR3 is TGTGCCACCAGTGATCCCGGGACTAGCCTTGAGGGCTCCTACAATGAGCAGTTCTTC. Translated: CATSDPGTSLEGSYNEQFF.

A remark on this clone: This sample also contains other DNA sequences that code for the same CDR3. This chain links TRBV6-2 or TRBV6-3 with TRBJ1-2; D is possibly TRBD1 (5 bases). V lost 0 bases and J 2 bases, leaving 7 bases between the germline ends. CDR1 and CDR2 from the germline V gene are MNHEY and SVGEGT. CDR3 length equals 14 residues. CDR3 sequence: CASSYSRDNYGYTF. The CDR3, as DNA: TGTGCCAGCAGTTACTCCCGGGACAACTATGGCTACACCTTC.

The chain combines TRBV7-3 with TRBJ2-6; TRBD1 agrees at 8 bases. The V gene end was trimmed by 4 bases and the J gene end by 0 bases; junction bases not matched to a gene: 5. Germline V gene lookup returns CDR1 SGHTA and CDR2 FQGTGA. This CDR3 spans 17 amino acids. The chain's CDR3 is CASSSRDRSSGANVLTF. The CDR3 DNA reads TGTGCCAGCAGCTCAAGGGACAGGAGCTCTGGGGCCAACGTCCTGACTTTC.

The chain joins TRBV5-1 to TRBJ2-2; D uncertain. V was shortened by 0 bases and J by 4 bases, with 7 bases between the two germline ends. Germline values: CDR1 SGHRS, CDR2 YFSETQ. This CDR3 contains 14 residues. The CDR3 loop is CASSLGQRTGELFF. CDR3 DNA sequence: TGCGCCAGCAGCTTGGGGCAGCGCACCGGGGAGCTGTTTTTT.

The chain combines TRBV25-1 with TRBJ1-4, with a possible D match to TRBD1 (6 bases). Looked up from germline, CDR1 is MGHDK and CDR2 is SYGVNS. The CDR3 totals 14 residues. Trimming cost V 4 bases and J 7 bases, with 13 bases left between them. The CDR3 DNA follows: TGTGCCAGCAGTGCCTTTGGAGGGGGTGAAAAACTGTTTTTT. This translates into CASSAFGGGEKLFF.

V is TRBV19 and J is TRBJ1-2, with D unclear. Germline assignment: CDR1 LNHDA and CDR2 SQIVND (reference sequence). The CDR3 covers 14 residues. Trimming left V 0 bases short and J 6 bases short, with 11 bases between. The CDR3 bases are TGTGCCAGTAGTATAGATGGGCCTGCAAATGGCTACACCTTC. Translation gives CASSIDGPANGYTF.

The rearrangement links TRBV5-5 to TRBJ2-7, with a tentative D call TRBD1 (6 bases). Trimming left V 4 bases short and J 3 bases short, with 20 bases between. The CDR3 loop spans 16 amino acids. CDR1 is SGHKS and CDR2 is YYEKEE in the germline V gene (reference sequence). The CDR3 protein is CASSVAGTPYYYEQYF. DNA of the CDR3: TGTGCCAGCAGCGTGGCCGGGACACCTTACTACTACGAGCAGTACTTC.

The chain carries TRBV7-8 and TRBJ2-5, with D maybe TRBD1 (5 bases). The germline V and J ends were trimmed by 3 bases and 2 bases, with 10 bases remaining between them. Germline values: CDR1 SGHVS, CDR2 FQNEAQ. The CDR3 is 14 residues long. CDR3 region: CASSFQGVQETQYF. The CDR3 DNA reads as TGTGCCAGCAGCTTTCAAGGGGTTCAAGAGACCCAGTACTTC. The whole variable domain, filled in from reference TRBV7-8 and TRBJ2-5, reads GAGVSQSPRYKVAKRGQDVALRCDPISGHVSLFWYQQALGQGPEFLTYFQNEAQLDKSGLPSDRFFAERPEGSVSTLKIQRTQQEDSAVYLCASSFQGVQETQYFGPGTRLLVL.

The chain combines TRBV7-8 with TRBJ2-5; D may match TRBD1 or TRBD2 (5 bases each). Germline assignment: CDR1 SGHVS and CDR2 FQNEAQ. The V gene lost 1 base and the J gene lost 4 bases, with 19 bases spanning the gap. CDR3 length: 17 amino acids. The CDR3 spells CASSLGVQGAPRETQYF. CDR3 bases: TGTGCCAGCAGCTTAGGGGTCCAGGGAGCCCCCAGAGAGACCCAGTACTTC. The variable domain in full, completed from reference TRBV7-8 and TRBJ2-5, reads GAGVSQSPRYKVAKRGQDVALRCDPISGHVSLFWYQQALGQGPEFLTYFQNEAQLDKSGLPSDRFFAERPEGSVSTLKIQRTQQEDSAVYLCASSLGVQGAPRETQYFGPGTRLLVL.

This rearrangement joins TRBV2 to TRBJ1-1; 8 positions match TRBD1. The CDR3 sequence is 15 residues long. CDR1 is SNHLY, CDR2 FYNNEI, per germline. With V trimmed by 4 bases and J by 5 bases, 9 bases remained unmatched. In DNA, the CDR3 is TGTGCCAGCAGTGGTTCCCGGACAGGGATGACTGAAGCTTTCTTT. This codes for CASSGSRTGMTEAFF.

Only one count was recorded for this clone. The genes are TRBV7-2 and TRBJ2-7; no firm D call. The V end lost 5 bases, the J end lost 5 bases, and 10 bases lay between the germline ends. Germline-derived CDR1 and CDR2 are SGHTA and FQGNSA. This CDR3 is built from 12 residues. This CDR3 reads CASSLEGDEQYF. In DNA, the CDR3 is TGTGCCAGCAGCCTTGAAGGCGACGAGCAGTACTTC.

The gene calls are TRBV5-8 and TRBJ2-1, with D perhaps matching TRBD1 (7 bases). This CDR3 spans 17 amino acids. Trimming took off 1 base at V and 4 bases at J, with 18 bases between the two ends. Germline loops: CDR1 SGHTS, CDR2 YDEGEE. The chain's CDR3 is CASSLSGGPNTYNEQFF. CDR3 DNA sequence: TGTGCCAGCAGCTTGTCAGGGGGGCCTAATACATACAATGAGCAGTTCTTC.

This CDR3 reads CASSLEGQHNSPLHF. Here the CDR3 DNA reads TGCGCCAGCAGCTTGGAGGGACAGCACAATTCACCCCTCCACTTT. J is TRBJ1-6 and V is TRBV5-1, with TRBD1 matching 7 bases. In germline, CDR1 is SGHRS, CDR2 YFSETQ. Losses at the gene ends were 0 bases for V and 7 bases for J; bases not matched to a gene: 4. This CDR3 has 15 residues.

V usage is TRBV19 and J usage is TRBJ1-5; D is unclear. Trimming took off 1 base at V and 7 bases at J, with 8 bases between the two ends. Germline CDR1 reads LNHDA; CDR2 reads SQIVND (reference sequence). The CDR3 loop spans 13 amino acids. Here the CDR3 reads CASSIGAAQPQHF. CDR3 bases: TGTGCCAGTAGTATAGGGGCGGCACAGCCCCAGCATTTT.

The V call is TRBV19, the J call TRBJ2-2; 12 bases line up with TRBD1. The V gene end was trimmed by 2 bases and the J gene end by 5 bases; junction bases not matched to a gene: 6. The CDR3 extends over 17 amino acids. Germline CDR1 and CDR2: LNHDA and SQIVND (reference sequence). The CDR3 region has the DNA TGTGCCAGTAGTATAATGGGACAGGGGGCTCGGACCGGGGAGCTGTTTTTT. Its protein product is CASSIMGQGARTGELFF.

With regard to this clone: This sample also contains other DNA sequences that code for the same CDR3. This sequence joins TRBV9 and TRBJ2-7, with D maybe TRBD2 (5 bases). The CDR3 consists of 13 residues. Per germline, CDR1 SGDLS and CDR2 YYNGEE. The V end lost 2 bases, the J end lost 3 bases, and 9 bases lay between the germline ends. CDR3 sequence: CASSVGLGYEQYF. The CDR3 bases are TGTGCCAGCAGCGTTGGACTCGGCTACGAGCAGTACTTC. Based on the CDR3 plus reference TRBV9 and TRBJ2-7, the full variable domain is DSGVTQTPKHLITATGQRVTLRCSPRSGDLSVYWYQQSLDQGLQFLIQYYNGEERAKGNILERFSAQQFPDLHSELNLSSLELGDSALYFCASSVGLGYEQYFGPGTRLTVT.

The chain is built from TRBV19 and TRBJ1-3; TRBD1 might be the D (5 bases). The CDR3 contains 13 residues. Germline CDR1 LNHDA, CDR2 SQIVND (reference sequence). Trimming removed 8 bases at V and 0 bases at J, with 8 bases between. CDR3 loop: CASYRSSGNTIYF. The CDR3 DNA follows: TGTGCCAGTTACAGGAGCTCTGGAAACACCATATATTTT.

J is TRBJ1-2 and V is TRBV6-4; no firm D call. V lost 2 bases, J lost 9 bases, and 7 bases lay in between. The V gene's germline CDR1 is MRHNA and CDR2 SNTAGT. The CDR3 covers 11 residues. CDR3 loop: CASSDRVSYTF. In DNA, the CDR3 is TGTGCCAGCAGTGACAGGGTCAGCTACACCTTC.

This clone was detected only once. The rearrangement uses TRBV6-2 or TRBV6-3 and TRBJ2-3; D perhaps matches TRBD1 (5 bases). V gave up 4 bases and J gave up 6 bases, with 20 bases separating them. The CDR3 runs 16 residues. Germline CDR1 MNHEY, CDR2 SVGEGT. CDR3 DNA sequence: TGTGCCAGCAGTTCCCTTAAACCTGGGGCCCGTGATACGCAGTATTTT. Translating gives CASSSLKPGARDTQYF.

The genes are TRBV28 and TRBJ1-5, with D maybe TRBD1 (5 bases). The germline V gene has CDR1 MDHEN and CDR2 SYDVKM. The CDR3 contains 15 residues. Trimming cost V 5 bases and J 2 bases, with 13 bases left between them. The CDR3 nucleotides read TGTGCCAGCAGTCCACCAGGGCGGGGCAATCAGCCCCAGCATTTT. It specifies CASSPPGRGNQPQHF.

This chain links TRBV27 with TRBJ2-7; D gene unclear. Per germline, CDR1 MNHEY and CDR2 SMNVEV (reference sequence). The CDR3 is made up of 14 amino acids. V was trimmed by 3 bases and J by 3 bases, leaving 12 bases between them. CDR3 coding DNA: TGTGCCAGCAGTTTTGCCGGAAGTGACTACGAGCAGTACTTC. Amino acids: CASSFAGSDYEQYF.

The chain joins TRBV4-1 to TRBJ2-2; 7 nucleotides agree with TRBD2. Trimming at V came to 1 base and at J to 4 bases, leaving 3 bases not matched to a gene. The CDR3 is 15 residues long. Germline loops: CDR1 MGHRA, CDR2 YSYEKL. The CDR3 reads CASSQAGGGTGELFF. CDR3 sequence (DNA): TGCGCCAGCAGCCAAGCGGGGGGTGGCACCGGGGAGCTGTTTTTT.

This chain links TRBV5-8 with TRBJ2-3, with a weak D call TRBD2 (5 bases). The CDR3 has 16 amino acids. Between the trimmed V and J ends, which lost 3 bases and 2 bases, there was a span of 16 bases. Looked up from germline, CDR1 is SGHTS and CDR2 is YDEGEE. Here the CDR3 reads CASSSFSSGPTDTQYF. The DNA for the CDR3 is TGTGCCAGCAGCTCTTTTTCCAGCGGCCCCACAGATACGCAGTATTTT.

The V gene is TRBV2, the J gene TRBJ1-1; no firm D call. V was shortened by 6 bases and J by 3 bases, with 14 bases between the two germline ends. CDR1 is SNHLY and CDR2 is FYNNEI in the germline V gene. There are 14 residues in the CDR3. The CDR3 reads CASRRRTADTEAFF. In nucleotides, the CDR3 is TGTGCCAGCAGACGGCGGACGGCAGACACTGAAGCTTTCTTT.

The chain employs TRBV4-3 and TRBJ1-5; 7 positions match TRBD1. V lost 3 bases to trimming and J lost 7 bases; unmatched junction nucleotides: 9. Germline assignment: CDR1 LGHNA and CDR2 YSLEER. The CDR3 length is 15 residues. This CDR3 is CASSQGVQGRQPQHF. In nucleotides, the CDR3 is TGCGCCAGCAGCCAGGGTGTACAGGGGCGGCAGCCCCAGCATTTT.

The J gene is TRBJ2-2, the V gene TRBV5-5; 9 bases agree with TRBD1. Germline-derived CDR1 and CDR2 are SGHKS and YYEKEE (reference sequence). The CDR3 runs to 19 residues. The J segment lost 0 bases and the V segment lost 2 bases, leaving 11 bases of the junction unmatched. CDR3 amino acids: CASSFIISRTGANTGELFF. The CDR3 region has the DNA TGTGCCAGCAGCTTTATTATCTCCCGGACAGGGGCGAACACCGGGGAGCTGTTTTTT.

V usage is TRBV7-2 and J usage is TRBJ2-7; D is uncertain. Trimming took off 5 bases at V and 2 bases at J, with 13 bases between the two ends. CDR3 length: 14 residues. Germline V lookup: CDR1 SGHTA, CDR2 FQGNSA. CDR3 in amino acids: CASSPTLRAYEQYF. The CDR3, as DNA: TGTGCCAGCAGCCCTACCCTCAGAGCCTACGAGCAGTACTTC.